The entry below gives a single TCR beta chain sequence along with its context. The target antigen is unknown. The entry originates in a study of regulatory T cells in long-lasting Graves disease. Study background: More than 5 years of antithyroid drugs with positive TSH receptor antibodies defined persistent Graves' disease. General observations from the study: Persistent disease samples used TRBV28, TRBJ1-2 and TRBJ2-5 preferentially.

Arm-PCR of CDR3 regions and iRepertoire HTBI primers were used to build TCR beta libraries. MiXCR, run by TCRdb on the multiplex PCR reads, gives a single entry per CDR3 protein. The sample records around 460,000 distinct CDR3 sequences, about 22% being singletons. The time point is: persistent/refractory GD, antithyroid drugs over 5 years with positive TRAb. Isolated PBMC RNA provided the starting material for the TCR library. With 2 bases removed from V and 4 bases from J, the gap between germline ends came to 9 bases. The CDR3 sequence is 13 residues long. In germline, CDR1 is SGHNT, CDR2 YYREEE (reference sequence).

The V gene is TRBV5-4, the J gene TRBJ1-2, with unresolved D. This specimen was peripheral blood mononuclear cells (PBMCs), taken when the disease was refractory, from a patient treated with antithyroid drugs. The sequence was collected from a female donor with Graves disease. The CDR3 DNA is TGTGCCAGCAGCTTCGAGAGGACCTATGGCTACACCTTC. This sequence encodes CASSFERTYGYTF. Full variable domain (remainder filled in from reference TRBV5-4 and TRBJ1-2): ETGVTQSPTHLIKTRGQQVTLRCSSQSGHNTVSWYQQALGQGPQFIFQYYREEENGRGNFPPRFSGLQFPNYSSELNVNALELDDSALYLCASSFERTYGYTFGSGTRLTVV.